Presented here are 24 T cell receptor beta chains from one specimen sequenced in a study of blood T cell repertoires in COVID-19. Clones were sequenced by immunoSEQ multiplex PCR, and TCRdb holds only the in-frame ones, with some missing. The sample has about 46,000 clones, 80% to 90% seen once. Material for sequencing was peripheral blood. The receptors were sampled from a human donor in a cohort sampled during active COVID-19. The donor label of this sample is uncertain.

The V and J genes are TRBV5-1 and TRBJ2-6; TRBD1 aligns across 9 bases. J gave up 0 bases and V 2 bases, and 15 bases lay outside the gene matches. Germline lookup yields CDR1 SGHRS and CDR2 YFSETQ. This CDR3 contains 21 residues. The CDR3 bases are TGCGCCAGCAGCTTAGGGGACAGGGTTCATTTTAGGCCCTCTGGGGCCAACGTCCTGACTTTC. Protein: CASSLGDRVHFRPSGANVLTF.

The rearrangement uses TRBV5-6 and TRBJ1-6; D call uncertain. This CDR3 has 15 residues. V lost 1 base and J lost 4, with 9 bases in between. Germline values: CDR1 SGHDT, CDR2 YYEEEE. CDR3 sequence: CASSLRSGYNSPLHF. In DNA form, the CDR3 reads TGTGCCAGCAGCTTGAGGTCGGGTTATAATTCACCCCTCCACTTT.

The rearrangement uses TRBV4-1 and TRBJ1-5; 7 bases align to TRBD1. With V trimmed by 1 base and J by 7 bases, 10 bases remained unmatched. Germline CDR1 is MGHRA and CDR2 is YSYEKL. The CDR3 runs 16 residues. DNA of the CDR3: TGCGCCAGCAGCCAAGTTTTAGCAGGGGGAAAACAGCCCCAGCATTTT. Amino acid sequence: CASSQVLAGGKQPQHF.

The rearrangement joins TRBV14 to TRBJ2-5, with D unresolved. From germline, CDR1 is SGHDN and CDR2 FVKESK. CDR3 length equals 12 residues. V gave up 4 bases and J gave up 5 bases, with 8 bases separating them. The chain's CDR3 is CASSPHGETQYF. CDR3 coding DNA: TGTGCCAGCAGCCCCCACGGGGAGACCCAGTACTTC.

This clone has a single count. This chain joins TRBV9 and TRBJ1-5; maybe TRBD1 (5 bases). CDR1 is SGDLS and CDR2 is YYNGEE in the germline V gene. The CDR3 sequence is 15 residues long. The ends were cut back, 3 bases at V and 4 bases at J, with 14 bases in the middle. The CDR3 DNA reads as TGTGCCAGCAGCGCGCGGGGGACTGCTAATCAGCCCCAGCATTTT. Translated: CASSARGTANQPQHF. The full variable domain, in which reference TRBV9 and TRBJ1-5 provide the parts outside the CDR3, is DSGVTQTPKHLITATGQRVTLRCSPRSGDLSVYWYQQSLDQGLQFLIQYYNGEERAKGNILERFSAQQFPDLHSELNLSSLELGDSALYFCASSARGTANQPQHFGDGTRLSIL.

The chain recombines TRBV5-1 with TRBJ2-4; 9 bases are shared with TRBD1. The V segment lost 2 bases and the J segment 2 bases; nucleotides outside the gene matches: 17. Germline V CDR1 and CDR2: SGHRS, YFSETQ. CDR3 length: 20 amino acids. CDR3 coding DNA: TGCGCCAGCAGCTTTAGACCGGGACAGGGAGTAGATTGGTCCAAAAACATTCAGTACTTC. It codes for CASSFRPGQGVDWSKNIQYF.

The chain links TRBV7-8 to TRBJ2-4; 10 bases are a match to TRBD2. Germline CDR1 reads SGHVS; CDR2 reads FQNEAQ. J gave up 7 bases and V 2 bases, and 2 bases lay outside the gene matches. The CDR3 extends over 14 amino acids. CDR3 residues: CASSLSGGANIQYF. The CDR3 nucleotides read TGTGCCAGCAGCTTAAGCGGGGGGGCGAACATTCAGTACTTC.

V is TRBV5-1 and J is TRBJ1-1, with D uncertain. V dropped 0 bases and J dropped 0 bases, with 12 bases sitting between them. The CDR3 contains 16 residues. Germline V gives CDR1 SGHRS, CDR2 YFSETQ. The CDR3 loop reads CASSLAGGVMNTEAFF. CDR3 coding DNA: TGCGCCAGCAGCTTGGCCGGCGGAGTCATGAACACTGAAGCTTTCTTT.

This chain joins TRBV11-2 and TRBJ2-1; D is unclear. There are 15 residues in the CDR3. Germline assignment: CDR1 SGHAT and CDR2 FQNNGV. Trimming shortened V by 0 bases and J by 8 bases, and 14 bases separated the two germline ends. The CDR3 region has the DNA TGTGCCAGCAGCTTAGATCTCAGCAGGCAGTATGAGCAGTTCTTC. Its protein product is CASSLDLSRQYEQFF.

The V gene is TRBV12-3 or TRBV12-4, the J gene TRBJ1-1; no reliable D call. Trimming left V 7 bases short and J 1 base short, with 7 bases between. The CDR3 loop spans 12 amino acids. The CDR3 bases are TGTGCCAGCATTTTCGGGAACACTGAAGCTTTCTTT. Its protein is CASIFGNTEAFF.

This sequence joins TRBV27 and TRBJ1-6; TRBD1 matches at 9 bases. CDR3 length: 16 residues. V shed 6 bases and J 7 bases; nucleotides not matched to a gene: 10. Germline V gene data show CDR1 as MNHEY and CDR2 as SMNVEV (reference sequence). The CDR3 region has the DNA TGTGCCAGCAGGCGACAAACCGGGACAGGGAATTCACCCCTCCACTTT. Translation gives CASRRQTGTGNSPLHF.

V and J are TRBV7-8 and TRBJ1-1, with D hard to call. The V and J ends lost 1 base and 3 bases respectively, with 9 bases between them. In germline, CDR1 is SGHVS, CDR2 FQNEAQ. This CDR3 comprises 14 residues. CDR3 loop: CASSLGSWDTEAFF. In DNA form, the CDR3 reads TGTGCCAGCAGCTTAGGGAGCTGGGACACTGAAGCTTTCTTT.

The chain carries TRBV10-3 and TRBJ2-1, with D tentatively TRBD2 (6 bases). CDR1 is ENHRY and CDR2 is SYGVKD in the germline V gene. With 5 bases removed from V and 0 bases from J, the gap between germline ends came to 14 bases. The CDR3 is 16 amino acids. CDR3 amino acids: CAISPQDGSSYNEQFF. The CDR3 DNA sequence: TGTGCCATCAGTCCCCAGGACGGGAGCTCCTACAATGAGCAGTTCTTC.

The rearrangement joins TRBV7-9 to TRBJ2-2; a weak D match, TRBD2 (5 bases). V was trimmed by 5 bases and J by 7 bases, leaving 17 bases between them. From germline, CDR1 is SEHNR and CDR2 FQNEAQ (reference sequence). The CDR3 covers 15 residues. The CDR3 DNA sequence: TGTGCCAGCAGCCCATACGGCCTCGGAGGCGGGGAGCTGTTTTTT. Amino acids: CASSPYGLGGGELFF.

V gene TRBV12-3 or TRBV12-4 combines with J gene TRBJ2-5; possibly TRBD2 for D (5 bases). The CDR3 runs 13 residues. V was cut by 3 bases and J by 5 bases, with 10 bases left in between. CDR3: CASSFTGGETQYF. DNA of the CDR3: TGTGCCAGCAGTTTTACGGGCGGGGAGACCCAGTACTTC.

This clone was recorded only once. The chain is built from TRBV11-2 and TRBJ2-5; TRBD2 matches 9 bases. Germline V gene lookup returns CDR1 SGHAT and CDR2 FQNNGV. This CDR3 spans 16 amino acids. The V gene end was trimmed by 0 bases and the J gene end by 2 bases; junction bases not matched to a gene: 4. CDR3 protein: CASSLDRLAGQETQYF. For the CDR3, the DNA is TGTGCCAGCAGCTTAGATCGGCTAGCGGGGCAAGAGACCCAGTACTTC. The full variable domain, its missing parts supplied by reference TRBV11-2 and TRBJ2-5, is EAGVAQSPRYKIIEKRQSVAFWCNPISGHATLYWYQQILGQGPKLLIQFQNNGVVDDSQLPKDRFSAERLKGVDSTLKIQPAKLEDSAVYLCASSLDRLAGQETQYFGPGTRLLVL.

This chain uses TRBV12-3 or TRBV12-4 with TRBJ2-1, with D perhaps matching TRBD2 (5 bases). The CDR3 consists of 12 residues. Trimming took off 1 base at V and 10 bases at J, with 8 bases between the two ends. Here the CDR3 reads CASSLVSGEQFF. CDR3 DNA: TGTGCCAGCAGTTTAGTCTCGGGAGAGCAGTTCTTC.

The chain is built from TRBV5-1 and TRBJ2-5; 7 nucleotides line up with TRBD1. The germline gives CDR1 SGHRS, CDR2 YFSETQ. The V and J ends lost 4 bases and 1 base, in that order; junction bases with no gene match: 4. CDR3 length: 14 amino acids. This chain's CDR3 is CASSPWTGQETQYF. The CDR3 nucleotides read TGCGCCAGCAGCCCCTGGACAGGCCAAGAGACCCAGTACTTC.

This clone appeared a single time. This rearrangement joins TRBV14 to TRBJ1-2; tentatively, D is TRBD1 (6 bases). This CDR3 contains 15 residues. CDR1 and CDR2 (germline): SGHDN, FVKESK. Trimming shortened V by 1 base and J by 0 bases, and 9 bases separated the two germline ends. CDR3 in amino acids: CASSQVQGTNYGYTF. CDR3 bases: TGTGCCAGCAGCCAAGTACAGGGAACTAACTATGGCTACACCTTC.

The chain joins TRBV10-3 to TRBJ2-7, with 9 bases matching TRBD2. CDR1 and CDR2 from the germline V gene are ENHRY and SYGVKD. This CDR3 has 16 amino acids. V shed 6 bases and J 4 bases; nucleotides not matched to a gene: 13. The CDR3 reads CAISPNSGGRSYEQYF. CDR3 nucleotides: TGTGCCATCAGCCCAAACAGCGGGGGGCGTTCTTACGAGCAGTACTTC.

V is TRBV6-2 or TRBV6-3 and J is TRBJ2-5; D might be TRBD1 (6 bases). The CDR3 is made up of 15 amino acids. Germline CDR1 MNHEY, CDR2 SVGEGT. Trimming took 1 base from V and 4 from J, leaving 13 bases between them. The CDR3 is CASSYLGQTTETQYF. CDR3 nucleotide sequence: TGTGCCAGCAGTTACTTAGGACAGACCACAGAGACCCAGTACTTC.

The chain has TRBV7-2 and TRBJ2-3; 11 nucleotides line up with TRBD2. This CDR3 has 13 amino acids. V was clipped by 2 bases and J by 11 bases; unmatched bases: 3. In germline, CDR1 is SGHTA, CDR2 FQGNSA. CDR3 sequence (DNA): TGTGCCAGCAGCTTAACTAGCGGGGGTCTGCAGTATTTT. It codes for CASSLTSGGLQYF.

This clone was seen once. The rearrangement uses TRBV5-1 and TRBJ1-2; no firm D call. The CDR3 is made up of 12 amino acids. Trimming stripped 8 bases from V and 4 bases from J, with 12 bases between. Looked up from germline, CDR1 is SGHRS and CDR2 is YFSETQ. The CDR3 sequence is CASSRGGYGYTF. The CDR3, as DNA: TGCGCCAGTTCGCGGGGAGGCTATGGCTACACCTTC.

CDR3 nucleotides: TGCGCCAGCAGCCCCAGGGGTGACGAGCAGTACTTC. Its protein product is CASSPRGDEQYF. V gene TRBV5-1 combines with J gene TRBJ2-7, with a tentative D call TRBD1 (6 bases). This CDR3 spans 12 amino acids. CDR1 is SGHRS and CDR2 is YFSETQ in the germline V gene. The V end was cut by 4 bases, the J end by 5 bases, with 10 bases between. Complete variable domain (other parts from reference TRBV5-1 and TRBJ2-7): KAGVTQTPRYLIKTRGQQVTLSCSPISGHRSVSWYQQTPGQGLQFLFEYFSETQRNKGNFPGRFSGRQFSNSRSEMNVSTLELGDSALYLCASSPRGDEQYFGPGTRLTVT.